A selection of T cell receptor beta chains follows, all from one sample in a study of shared clonotypes between healthy human individuals. Profiled with immunoSEQ multiplex PCR; TCRdb holds only in-frame clones, not every one. The table has 950,000 to 1,100,000 clones, around 78% seen once. The sequencing sample was made of memory CD4+ T cells from PBMCs. These receptors were collected from a man between 18 and 35 years old in good health. Some clones in this sample may be carry-over from other donors' samples. Each CDR3 is given without its conserved first and last residue.

V gene	J gene	CDR3 protein
TRBV14	TRBJ1-4	ASSQLGAEKLF
TRBV9	TRBJ2-5	ASSANSGGGETQY
TRBV28	TRBJ2-7	ASSVGGLQSLEY
TRBV5-1	TRBJ2-6	ASSGTASGPFSGANVLT
TRBV2	TRBJ2-7	ASSEAGQVSYEQY
TRBV29-1	TRBJ2-7	SVEDPGTGGTYEQY
TRBV28	TRBJ2-2	ASSNYGGELF
TRBV5-1	TRBJ1-1	ASSRGQVGDTEAF
TRBV28	TRBJ1-5	ASMVLNQPQH
TRBV5-1	TRBJ2-2	ASSLDGSGTGELF
TRBV18	TRBJ2-3	ASSPPLIGAGDTQY
TRBV5-1	TRBJ2-5	ASSFYREETQY
TRBV6-1	TRBJ1-2	ASRKGQGFYGYT
TRBV18	TRBJ1-3	ASSPSGYSGNTIY
TRBV5-1	TRBJ2-3	ASSSHGDTQY
TRBV6-1	TRBJ2-7	ASNTGQGRTYEQY
TRBV4-1	TRBJ2-7	ASSRLDHYEQY
TRBV2	TRBJ1-4	ASRGTGGEKLF
TRBV11-2	TRBJ2-7	ASSSNHGQAYEQY
TRBV7-2	TRBJ2-7	ASSFLGQGSSEQY
TRBV15	TRBJ2-1	ATSRTSARYNEQF
TRBV5-1	TRBJ1-4	ASSLNRDNTNEKLF
TRBV5-1	TRBJ2-7	ASRLNAGGPHEQY
TRBV18	TRBJ1-4	ASSLGTLGATNEKLF
TRBV28	TRBJ2-3	ASSSPRRLAVSTDTQY
TRBV7-2	TRBJ1-4	ASSIHREPNEKLF
TRBV19	TRBJ1-5	ASSIRQGTGNQPQH
TRBV11-2	TRBJ1-1	ASSDRTAWNTEAF
TRBV30	TRBJ2-7	AWSIGGFTYEQY
TRBV10-2	TRBJ2-1	ASGNFAGNNEQF
TRBV28	TRBJ1-2	ASSLGREIYGYT
TRBV7-9	TRBJ1-1	ASSLTGDTEAF
TRBV5-1	TRBJ1-1	ASKGNYMNTEAF
TRBV18	TRBJ2-2	ASSPMQVSGELF
TRBV4-1	TRBJ2-1	ASSQPGTRLWNEQF
TRBV28	TRBJ2-3	ASSSTGWGTDTQY
TRBV7-3	TRBJ2-1	ASSRLASSYNEQF
TRBV5-1	TRBJ2-2	ASSPSLAGGNTGELF
TRBV28	TRBJ2-7	ASTSVGSSHYEQY
TRBV7-9	TRBJ2-3	ASSFYGETDTQY
TRBV6-5	TRBJ2-7	ASSSGQGSYEQY
TRBV2	TRBJ1-4	ASRATGELF
TRBV28	TRBJ1-5	ASTLGRNQPQH
TRBV30	TRBJ2-5	AWSVAETQY